The 28 T cell receptor beta chains listed next were all sequenced from one sample in a study of cytotoxic CD8 clonotypes in ibrutinib-treated CLL. This table comes from immunoSEQ multiplex PCR, and its TCRdb copy is limited to in-frame clones, with some not included. The repertoire holds around 42,000 clones, with 50% to 75% as singletons. The sample was PBMCs, taken after 24 months of ibrutinib treatment. These receptors were taken from a human donor with chronic lymphocytic leukemia.

This rearrangement joins TRBV6-1 to TRBJ2-7; D is unclear. V was cut by 9 bases and J by 3 bases, with 9 bases left in between. CDR3 length: 11 residues. Germline-derived CDR1 and CDR2 are MNHNS and SASEGT. The CDR3 is CASVHFYEQYF. DNA of the CDR3: TGTGCCAGTGTCCATTTCTACGAGCAGTACTTC.

The V call is TRBV15, the J call TRBJ1-2; 8 bases match TRBD1. J lost 8 bases, V lost 4 bases, and 9 bases had no gene match. The germline gives CDR1 LNHNV, CDR2 YYDKDF (reference sequence). This CDR3 contains 14 residues. The CDR3 DNA reads as TGTGCCACCAGCACTCAGGGGGCTCTGGGCGGCTACACCTTC. Protein: CATSTQGALGGYTF.

The chain has TRBV18 and TRBJ2-3; D tentatively fits TRBD1 or TRBD2 (6 bases each). Trimming pared 3 bases from V and 6 bases from J, leaving 10 bases between. Germline CDR1 KGHSH, CDR2 LQKENI. The CDR3 runs 13 residues. The CDR3 sequence is CASSPPGADTQYF. As DNA, the CDR3 is TGTGCCAGCTCACCCCCGGGGGCGGATACGCAGTATTTT.

V and J are TRBV7-3 and TRBJ2-2; D uncertain. V was pared by 1 base and J by 7 bases, with 7 bases between. CDR3 length: 13 amino acids. Germline CDR1 is SGHTA and CDR2 is FQGTGA. The CDR3 protein is CASSLNLGGELFF. In nucleotides, the CDR3 is TGTGCCAGCAGCTTAAACCTCGGCGGGGAGCTGTTTTTT.

This clone was detected a few times. The rearrangement links TRBV2 to TRBJ2-1; D is undetermined. There are 13 residues in the CDR3. Germline V lookup: CDR1 SNHLY, CDR2 FYNNEI. Trimming left V 1 base short and J 3 bases short, with 4 bases between. The CDR3 is CASSEGGYNEQFF. CDR3 nucleotides: TGTGCCAGCAGTGAAGGCGGCTACAATGAGCAGTTCTTC.

This clone has only a few counts. The rearrangement links TRBV29-1 to TRBJ2-5; 8 bases fit TRBD2. The V and J ends lost 7 bases and 5 bases, in that order; junction bases with no gene match: 15. CDR3 size: 15 residues. The germline V gene has CDR1 SQVTM and CDR2 ANQGSEA. CDR3 nucleotides: TGCAGCGGTGAGCCCTACAGCGGGAGCGTTGAGACCCAGTACTTC. Protein sequence: CSGEPYSGSVETQYF.

This clone occurred a few times. J is TRBJ2-3 and V is TRBV29-1; D is unclear. V was shortened by 4 bases and J by 12 bases, with 20 bases between the two germline ends. CDR1 is SQVTM, CDR2 ANQGSEA, per germline. The CDR3 spans 13 residues. CDR3 residues: CSVAPVGPFSQYF. CDR3 coding DNA: TGCAGCGTTGCCCCGGTTGGCCCATTCAGCCAGTATTTT.

The chain has TRBV4-1 and TRBJ2-3; D might be TRBD2 (5 bases). The V end was cut by 1 base, the J end by 6 bases, with 20 bases between. The CDR3 loop spans 17 amino acids. CDR1 MGHRA and CDR2 YSYEKL come from the germline V gene. Here the CDR3 DNA reads TGCGCCAGCAGCCAAGGGAGCCCTATTACTAGTTCTGATACGCAGTATTTT. Amino acid sequence: CASSQGSPITSSDTQYF.

The gene calls are TRBV27 and TRBJ2-1; 10 nucleotides agree with TRBD1. The V and J ends lost 5 bases and 12 bases, in that order; junction bases with no gene match: 16. Germline CDR1 and CDR2: MNHEY and SMNVEV (reference sequence). CDR3 size: 16 residues. CDR3 loop: CASSPPGTGASWGQFF. CDR3 in DNA: TGTGCCAGCAGTCCCCCCGGGACAGGGGCATCCTGGGGGCAGTTCTTC.

The chain carries TRBV19 and TRBJ2-7, with a tentative D call TRBD1 (6 bases). V was cut by 4 bases and J by 5 bases, with 18 bases left in between. CDR1 and CDR2 (germline): LNHDA, SQIVND (reference sequence). The CDR3 is 15 amino acids. CDR3 in amino acids: CASSTNRVPPDEQYF. CDR3 coding DNA: TGTGCCAGTAGTACGAACAGGGTGCCTCCGGACGAGCAGTACTTC.

J is TRBJ1-2 and V is TRBV6-1, with 10 bases identical to TRBD1. The CDR3 has 12 amino acids. Germline CDR1 is MNHNS and CDR2 is SASEGT. V trimming: 10 bases; J trimming: 4 bases; junction bases outside the gene matches: 3. The CDR3 DNA reads TGTGCCACCAGGACAGGGGGCTATGGCTACACCTTC. Translating it yields CATRTGGYGYTF.

This clone was seen repeatedly, ten times or more. This sequence joins TRBV5-1 and TRBJ2-7; 7 bases fit TRBD1. After removal of 3 bases from V and 2 bases from J, the junction contained 8 bases not matched to a gene. Germline V lookup: CDR1 SGHRS, CDR2 YFSETQ. The CDR3 runs to 15 residues. CDR3 sequence (DNA): TGCGCCAGCAGCTCGCCCGGGACAGCGACCTACGAGCAGTACTTC. Translation: CASSSPGTATYEQYF.

Worth noting for this clone: This likely traces to a read error, being one base from a far larger clone. Other DNA sequences in the same sample also yield this CDR3. The chain is built from TRBV7-7 and TRBJ2-1, with a tentative D call TRBD1 (5 bases). CDR1 and CDR2 (germline): SSHAT, FNYEAQ (reference sequence). The CDR3 consists of 12 residues. The chain's CDR3 is CASSRNRLEQFF. For the CDR3, the DNA is TGTGCTAGCAGCCGAAACAGGCTAGAGCAGTTCTTC.

The J gene is TRBJ1-1, the V gene TRBV7-2; TRBD1 matches at 8 bases. J lost 5 bases, V lost 5 bases, and 7 bases had no gene match. This CDR3 is built from 14 residues. Looked up from germline, CDR1 is SGHTA and CDR2 is FQGNSA. The CDR3 DNA reads TGTGCCAGCAGCCCTAGACAGGGGCTGACTGAAGCTTTCTTT. Its protein product is CASSPRQGLTEAFF.

V gene TRBV7-3 combines with J gene TRBJ2-2, with a tentative D call TRBD2 (6 bases). There are 14 residues in the CDR3. Trimming cost V 5 bases and J 5 bases, with 12 bases left between them. Germline-derived CDR1 and CDR2 are SGHTA and FQGTGA. The CDR3 here is CASSPPGGTGELFF. The CDR3 DNA follows: TGTGCCAGCAGCCCCCCCGGAGGGACCGGGGAGCTGTTTTTT.

The chain links TRBV28 to TRBJ1-1; the D is unclear. Between the trimmed V and J ends, which lost 4 bases and 2 bases, there was a span of 20 bases. This CDR3 is built from 17 residues. Germline CDR1 MDHEN, CDR2 SYDVKM. The CDR3 DNA is TGTGCCAGCAGTTCTCCCGGATGGAGGGCCTTAAACACTGAAGCTTTCTTT. Translating it yields CASSSPGWRALNTEAFF.

The V call is TRBV15, the J call TRBJ1-1; 8 bases are shared with TRBD1. The CDR3 consists of 13 residues. V lost 5 bases, J lost 5 bases, and 4 bases stayed unmatched. Germline assignment: CDR1 LNHNV and CDR2 YYDKDF (reference sequence). The DNA for the CDR3 is TGTGCCACCAGCGGGACAGGAGGGACTGAAGCTTTCTTT. This gives the protein CATSGTGGTEAFF.

The J gene is TRBJ2-2, the V gene TRBV25-1; TRBD2 agrees at 9 bases. V trimming: 4 bases; J trimming: 3 bases; junction bases outside the gene matches: 0. The germline CDR1 and CDR2 sequences are MGHDK and SYGVNS. The CDR3 totals 14 residues. This CDR3 is CASSVAGDTGELFF. The CDR3 coding sequence is TGTGCCAGCAGTGTAGCGGGAGACACCGGGGAGCTGTTTTTT.

The chain couples TRBV19 to TRBJ1-1; D unclear. V was shortened by 3 bases and J by 4 bases, with 12 bases between the two germline ends. The germline gives CDR1 LNHDA, CDR2 SQIVND (reference sequence). The CDR3 is 14 residues long. CDR3 sequence reads: CASSISERVTEAFF. In nucleotides, the CDR3 is TGTGCCAGTAGTATTTCCGAAAGAGTCACTGAAGCTTTCTTT.

The chain is built from TRBV6-6 and TRBJ1-1; 8 bases line up with TRBD1. CDR1 and CDR2 from the germline V gene are MNHNY and SVGAGI (reference sequence). V dropped 4 bases and J dropped 4; count of bases not matched to a gene: 5. The CDR3 contains 14 residues. The CDR3 nucleotides read TGTGCCAGCAGTTCCGACAGGGGAGCCACTGAAGCTTTCTTT. This gives the protein CASSSDRGATEAFF.

This clone showed up just once. V gene TRBV5-1 combines with J gene TRBJ2-2, with D unclear. There are 15 residues in the CDR3. Germline CDR1 is SGHRS and CDR2 is YFSETQ. Trimming took 0 bases from V and 0 from J, leaving 6 bases between them. This CDR3 reads CASSLGAANTGELFF. As DNA, the CDR3 is TGCGCCAGCAGCTTGGGCGCAGCGAACACCGGGGAGCTGTTTTTT.

This clone has ten or more counts. V is TRBV7-9 and J is TRBJ2-1, with D perhaps TRBD1 (5 bases). Germline values: CDR1 SEHNR, CDR2 FQNEAQ (reference sequence). Trimming removed 5 bases from V and 6 bases from J, with 14 bases in between. The CDR3 has 14 residues. CDR3 protein: CASSLPQGSNEQFF. In DNA, the CDR3 is TGTGCCAGCAGCCTACCCCAGGGCAGCAATGAGCAGTTCTTC.

J is TRBJ1-4 and V is TRBV19; D is ambiguous. This CDR3 region has 13 residues. Per the germline V gene, CDR1 is LNHDA and CDR2 is SQIVND (reference sequence). V was trimmed by 4 bases and J by 4 bases, leaving 7 bases between them. The DNA of the CDR3 is TGTGCCAGTAGTAGGGCCGGTAATGAAAAACTGTTTTTT. Translating it yields CASSRAGNEKLFF.

V usage is TRBV14 and J usage is TRBJ2-1, with TRBD1 matching over 7 bases. V shed 2 bases, J shed 6 bases, and the junction held 13 bases outside the gene matches. Germline lookup yields CDR1 SGHDN and CDR2 FVKESK. The CDR3 spans 17 residues. The DNA for the CDR3 is TGTGCCAGCAGCCAACGGGCAGGAACAGGGGTGGTCAATGAGCAGTTCTTC. It encodes CASSQRAGTGVVNEQFF. The complete variable domain, with remaining parts taken from reference TRBV14 and TRBJ2-1, reads EAGVTQFPSHSVIEKGQTVTLRCDPISGHDNLYWYRRVMGKEIKFLLHFVKESKQDESGMPNNRFLAERTGGTYSTLKVQPAELEDSGVYFCASSQRAGTGVVNEQFFGPGTRLTVL.

The chain links TRBV7-8 to TRBJ1-5; D might be TRBD1 (6 bases). In germline, CDR1 is SGHVS, CDR2 FQNEAQ. Trimming cost V 0 bases and J 7 bases, with 13 bases left between them. The CDR3 consists of 15 residues. CDR3 in amino acids: CASSLALRGQQPQHF. In DNA, the CDR3 is TGTGCCAGCAGCTTAGCACTCAGGGGCCAACAGCCCCAGCATTTT.

The genes are TRBV18 and TRBJ2-5, with D perhaps matching TRBD2 (6 bases). Trimming removed 2 bases from V and 4 bases from J, with 11 bases in between. This CDR3 spans 14 amino acids. Germline CDR1 and CDR2: KGHSH and LQKENI. The CDR3 bases are TGTGCCAGCTCACCAGTTAGGAGGGTAGAGACCCAGTACTTC. It encodes CASSPVRRVETQYF.

The chain couples TRBV29-1 to TRBJ1-4, with 8 bases identical to TRBD1. The germline gives CDR1 SQVTM, CDR2 ANQGSEA. Unmatched junction bases numbered 8, after V lost 4 bases and J lost 4 bases. The CDR3 has 15 amino acids. CDR3 protein: CSVVGTGGVNEKLFF. As DNA, the CDR3 is TGCAGCGTTGTAGGGACAGGAGGAGTTAATGAAAAACTGTTTTTT.

The genes are TRBV7-8 and TRBJ1-1; TRBD1 matches 8 bases. CDR1 is SGHVS and CDR2 is FQNEAQ in the germline V gene. The ends lost 4 bases at V and 5 bases at J; junction bases unmatched: 6. The CDR3 spans 14 residues. CDR3 DNA: TGTGCCAGCAGCTCCAACAGGGGGGGGACTGAAGCTTTCTTT. Translation: CASSSNRGGTEAFF. The full variable domain, with the rest looked up from reference TRBV7-8 and TRBJ1-1, is GAGVSQSPRYKVAKRGQDVALRCDPISGHVSLFWYQQALGQGPEFLTYFQNEAQLDKSGLPSDRFFAERPEGSVSTLKIQRTQQEDSAVYLCASSSNRGGTEAFFGQGTRLTVV.